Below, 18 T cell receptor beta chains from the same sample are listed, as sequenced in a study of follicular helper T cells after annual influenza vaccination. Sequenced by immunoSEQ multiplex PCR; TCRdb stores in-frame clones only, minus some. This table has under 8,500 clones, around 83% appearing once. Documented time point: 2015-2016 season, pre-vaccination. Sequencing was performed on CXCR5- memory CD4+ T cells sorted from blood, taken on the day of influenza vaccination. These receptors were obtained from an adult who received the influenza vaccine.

The CDR3 DNA follows: TGCGCCAGCAGCTCCTCATCGGGCGGAACCTCCTACAATGAGCAGTTCTTC. Protein sequence: CASSSSSGGTSYNEQFF. The rearrangement links TRBV5-1 to TRBJ2-1; D gene ambiguous. V was trimmed by 3 bases and J by 0 bases, leaving 16 bases between them. Germline CDR1 SGHRS, CDR2 YFSETQ. The CDR3 spans 17 residues.

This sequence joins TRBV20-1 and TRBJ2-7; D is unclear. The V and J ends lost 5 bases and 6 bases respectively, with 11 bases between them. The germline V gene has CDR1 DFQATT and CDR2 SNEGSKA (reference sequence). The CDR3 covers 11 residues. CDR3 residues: CSAHHEPEQYF. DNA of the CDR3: TGCAGTGCTCACCATGAACCCGAGCAGTACTTC.

The CDR3 loop reads CASSLNRGPEAFF. DNA for the CDR3: TGTGCCAGCAGCCTAAACAGGGGACCTGAAGCTTTCTTT. This chain connects TRBV7-6 to TRBJ1-1; 7 nucleotides line up with TRBD1. Germline CDR1 and CDR2: SGHVS and FNYEAQ. The CDR3 contains 13 residues. The J segment lost 6 bases and the V segment lost 5 bases, leaving 6 bases of the junction unmatched.

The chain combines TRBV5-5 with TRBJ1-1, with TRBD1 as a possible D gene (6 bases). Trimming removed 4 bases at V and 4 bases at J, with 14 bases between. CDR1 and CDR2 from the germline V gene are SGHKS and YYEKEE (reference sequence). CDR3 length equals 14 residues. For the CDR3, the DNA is TGTGCCAGCAGCGGGGGCCCATTCGGCACTGAAGCTTTCTTT. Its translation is CASSGGPFGTEAFF.

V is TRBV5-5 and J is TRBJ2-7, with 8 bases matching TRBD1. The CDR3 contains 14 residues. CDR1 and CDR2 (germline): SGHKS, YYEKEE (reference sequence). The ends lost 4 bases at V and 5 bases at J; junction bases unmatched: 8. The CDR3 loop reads CASSRRTGMNEQYF. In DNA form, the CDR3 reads TGTGCCAGCAGCAGAAGGACAGGGATGAACGAGCAGTACTTC.

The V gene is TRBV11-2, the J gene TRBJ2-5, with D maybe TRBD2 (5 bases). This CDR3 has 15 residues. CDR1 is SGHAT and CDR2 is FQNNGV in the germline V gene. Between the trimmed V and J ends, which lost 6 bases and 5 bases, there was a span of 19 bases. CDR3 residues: CASRPRGPEAETQYF. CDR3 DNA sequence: TGTGCCAGCAGGCCCCGGGGTCCCGAAGCCGAGACCCAGTACTTC.

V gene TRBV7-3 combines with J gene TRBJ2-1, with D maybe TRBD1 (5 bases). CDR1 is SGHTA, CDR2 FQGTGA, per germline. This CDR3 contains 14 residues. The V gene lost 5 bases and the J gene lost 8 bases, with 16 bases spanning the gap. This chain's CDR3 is CASSPIPGNHEQFF. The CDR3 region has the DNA TGTGCCAGCAGCCCGATCCCAGGGAACCATGAGCAGTTCTTC.

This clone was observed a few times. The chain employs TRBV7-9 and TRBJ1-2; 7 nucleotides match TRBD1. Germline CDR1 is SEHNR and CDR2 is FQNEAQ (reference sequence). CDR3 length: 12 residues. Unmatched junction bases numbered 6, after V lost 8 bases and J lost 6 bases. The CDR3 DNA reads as TGTGCCAGCGGGAGGGGGCGAGATGGCTACACCTTC. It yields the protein CASGRGRDGYTF. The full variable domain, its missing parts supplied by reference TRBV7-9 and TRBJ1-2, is DTGVSQNPRHKITKRGQNVTFRCDPISEHNRLYWYRQTLGQGPEFLTYFQNEAQLEKSRLLSDRFSAERPKGSFSTLEIQRTEQGDSAMYLCASGRGRDGYTFGSGTRLTVV.

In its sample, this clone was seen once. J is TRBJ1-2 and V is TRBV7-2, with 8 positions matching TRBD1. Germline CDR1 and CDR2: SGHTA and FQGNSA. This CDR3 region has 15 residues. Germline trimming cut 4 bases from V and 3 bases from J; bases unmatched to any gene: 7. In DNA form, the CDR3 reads TGTGCCAGCAGCTATCAGGGGGCGCATCACTATGGCTACACCTTC. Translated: CASSYQGAHHYGYTF.

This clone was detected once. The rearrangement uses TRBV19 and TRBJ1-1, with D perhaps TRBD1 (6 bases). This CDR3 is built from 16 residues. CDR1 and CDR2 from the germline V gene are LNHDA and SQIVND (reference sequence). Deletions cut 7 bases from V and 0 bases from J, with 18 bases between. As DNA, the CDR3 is TGTGCCAGTACCCCGGCTTGGACAGCCATGAACACTGAAGCTTTCTTT. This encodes CASTPAWTAMNTEAFF.

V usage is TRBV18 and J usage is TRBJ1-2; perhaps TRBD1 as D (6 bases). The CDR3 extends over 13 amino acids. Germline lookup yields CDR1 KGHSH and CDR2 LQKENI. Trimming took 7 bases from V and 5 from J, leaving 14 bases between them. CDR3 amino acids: CASCLDQGYGYTF. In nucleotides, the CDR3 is TGTGCCAGCTGCCTGGACCAGGGGTATGGCTACACCTTC.

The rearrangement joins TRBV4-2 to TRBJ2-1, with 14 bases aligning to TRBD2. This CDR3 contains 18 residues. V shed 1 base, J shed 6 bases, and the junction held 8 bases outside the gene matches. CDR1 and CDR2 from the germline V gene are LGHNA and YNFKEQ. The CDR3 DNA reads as TGTGCCAGCAGCCAAGCGACTAGCGGGGGGGCCTTTAGCAATGAGCAGTTCTTC. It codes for CASSQATSGGAFSNEQFF.

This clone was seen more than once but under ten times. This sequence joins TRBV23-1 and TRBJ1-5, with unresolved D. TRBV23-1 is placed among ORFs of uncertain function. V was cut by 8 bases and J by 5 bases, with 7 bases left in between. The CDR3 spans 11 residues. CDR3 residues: CASGSHQPQHF. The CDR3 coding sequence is TGCGCCAGCGGGAGCCATCAGCCCCAGCATTTT.

The CDR3, as DNA: TGTGCCAGCAGCTTAGGGCAGTACTACGAGCAGTACTTC. As protein: CASSLGQYYEQYF. This sequence joins TRBV7-8 and TRBJ2-7; D not resolved. From germline, CDR1 is SGHVS and CDR2 FQNEAQ. Trimming stripped 1 base from V and 3 bases from J, with 7 bases between. The CDR3 loop spans 13 amino acids. Full variable domain (missing parts from reference TRBV7-8 and TRBJ2-7): GAGVSQSPRYKVAKRGQDVALRCDPISGHVSLFWYQQALGQGPEFLTYFQNEAQLDKSGLPSDRFFAERPEGSVSTLKIQRTQQEDSAVYLCASSLGQYYEQYFGPGTRLTVT.

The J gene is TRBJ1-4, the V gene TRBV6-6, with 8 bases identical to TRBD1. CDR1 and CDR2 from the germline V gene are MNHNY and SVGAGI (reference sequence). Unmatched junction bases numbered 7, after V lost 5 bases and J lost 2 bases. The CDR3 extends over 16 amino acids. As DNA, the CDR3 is TGTGCCAGCAGTCGACAGCAGGGGGCGACTAATGAAAAACTGTTTTTT. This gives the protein CASSRQQGATNEKLFF.

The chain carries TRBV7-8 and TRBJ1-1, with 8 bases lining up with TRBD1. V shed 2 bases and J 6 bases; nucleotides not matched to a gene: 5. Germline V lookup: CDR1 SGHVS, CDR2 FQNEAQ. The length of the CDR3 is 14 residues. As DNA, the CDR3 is TGTGCCAGCAGCTTAAGGACAGGGTCGCCTGAAGCTTTCTTT. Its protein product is CASSLRTGSPEAFF.

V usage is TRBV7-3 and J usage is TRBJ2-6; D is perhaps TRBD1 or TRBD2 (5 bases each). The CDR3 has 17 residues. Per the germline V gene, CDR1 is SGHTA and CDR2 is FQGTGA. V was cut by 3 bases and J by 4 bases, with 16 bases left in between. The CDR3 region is CASSFGTLFRGANVLTF. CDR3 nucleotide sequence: TGTGCCAGCAGCTTCGGGACGCTATTCAGGGGGGCCAACGTCCTGACTTTC.

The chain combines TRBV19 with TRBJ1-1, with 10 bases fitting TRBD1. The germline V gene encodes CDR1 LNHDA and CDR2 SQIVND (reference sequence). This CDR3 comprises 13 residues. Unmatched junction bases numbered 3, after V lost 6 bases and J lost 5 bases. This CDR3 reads CASSGQGGTEAFF. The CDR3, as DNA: TGTGCCAGTAGCGGACAGGGGGGAACTGAAGCTTTCTTT.